This is a list of T cell receptor beta chains from one sample in a study of T cell repertoires in aging, cancer and after chemotherapy. Each CDR3 protein is one row after TCRdb ran MiXCR on the multiplex PCR reads. This repertoire shows about 970 distinct CDR3 sequences, 15% to 20% found once; its top ten account for about an eighth. The specimen sequenced was blood. The source is a human donor with a solid tumor. Both conserved end residues are part of each CDR3. The order of the fields is CDR3 length, J gene, V gene, clone size, D gene, CDR3 protein, CDR3 DNA. D genes are given only for firm matches. Only some rows state a clone size, as once, few, many or a class for expanded clones.

CDR3 length: 10
J gene: TRBJ1-5
V gene: TRBV20-1
clone size: large
D gene: .
CDR3 protein: CSAASRPQHF
CDR3 DNA: TGCAGTGCAGCCAGTCGGCCCCAGCATTTT

CDR3 length: 16
J gene: TRBJ2-4
V gene: TRBV27
clone size: .
D gene: .
CDR3 protein: CASSLSPTGAKNIQYF
CDR3 DNA: TGTGCCAGCAGTTTAAGCCCGACAGGAGCCAAAAACATTCAGTACTTC

CDR3 length: 12
J gene: TRBJ2-7
V gene: TRBV19
clone size: large
D gene: TRBD1
CDR3 protein: CASSPDRDEQYF
CDR3 DNA: TGTGCCAGTAGCCCAGACAGGGACGAGCAGTACTTC

CDR3 length: 14
J gene: TRBJ1-2
V gene: TRBV5-1
clone size: large
D gene: TRBD1
CDR3 protein: CASGTLGQGTSYTF
CDR3 DNA: TGCGCCAGCGGAACCCTTGGACAGGGTACTAGCTACACCTTC

CDR3 length: 20
J gene: TRBJ2-3
V gene: TRBV19
clone size: medium-sized
D gene: .
CDR3 protein: CASSIKARSGGSVRTDTQYF
CDR3 DNA: TGTGCCAGTAGTATAAAGGCTCGTTCGGGTGGATCGGTCAGGACAGATACGCAGTATTTT

CDR3 length: 12
J gene: TRBJ2-5
V gene: TRBV19
clone size: .
D gene: .
CDR3 protein: CASSIYGRTQYF
CDR3 DNA: TGTGCCAGTAGTATATATGGCCGGACCCAGTACTTC

CDR3 length: 14
J gene: TRBJ1-5
V gene: TRBV6-2/TRBV6-3
clone size: medium-sized
D gene: .
CDR3 protein: CASRTAYSNQPQHF
CDR3 DNA: TGTGCCAGCAGGACAGCATATAGCAATCAGCCCCAGCATTTT

CDR3 length: 14
J gene: TRBJ2-7
V gene: TRBV20-1
clone size: few
D gene: .
CDR3 protein: CSAWEHEETYEQYF
CDR3 DNA: TGCAGTGCTTGGGAGCACGAGGAAACCTACGAGCAGTACTTC

CDR3 length: 16
J gene: TRBJ2-1
V gene: TRBV7-2
clone size: .
D gene: TRBD2
CDR3 protein: CASSLVSSGGMYEQFF
CDR3 DNA: TGTGCCAGCAGCTTAGTTTCTAGCGGGGGGATGTATGAGCAGTTCTTC

CDR3 length: 14
J gene: TRBJ1-2
V gene: TRBV6-6
clone size: large
D gene: TRBD1
CDR3 protein: CASSYQGQDYGYTF
CDR3 DNA: TGTGCCAGCAGTTACCAGGGACAGGACTATGGCTACACCTTC

CDR3 length: 14
J gene: TRBJ2-5
V gene: TRBV20-1
clone size: few
D gene: TRBD1
CDR3 protein: CSGAQGAGRETQYF
CDR3 DNA: TGCAGTGGCGCACAGGGGGCCGGTCGAGAGACCCAGTACTTC

CDR3 length: 16
J gene: TRBJ2-5
V gene: TRBV20-1
clone size: .
D gene: TRBD2
CDR3 protein: CSARDSQRGPAETQYF
CDR3 DNA: TGCAGTGCTAGAGATTCCCAGCGGGGGCCGGCAGAGACCCAGTACTTC

CDR3 length: 15
J gene: TRBJ2-5
V gene: TRBV10-3
clone size: .
D gene: TRBD2
CDR3 protein: CAISGPSGGPETQYF
CDR3 DNA: TGTGCCATCAGTGGTCCCTCGGGGGGTCCAGAGACCCAGTACTTC

CDR3 length: 12
J gene: TRBJ1-2
V gene: TRBV11-2
clone size: large
D gene: TRBD1
CDR3 protein: CASSLQGYGYTF
CDR3 DNA: TGTGCCAGCAGTTTACAGGGGTATGGCTACACCTTC

CDR3 length: 14
J gene: TRBJ2-7
V gene: TRBV20-1
clone size: large
D gene: TRBD2
CDR3 protein: CSARGASGAYEQYF
CDR3 DNA: TGCAGTGCTAGGGGGGCTAGCGGGGCTTACGAGCAGTACTTC

CDR3 length: 14
J gene: TRBJ2-1
V gene: TRBV5-1
clone size: few
D gene: .
CDR3 protein: CASSLAAAYNEQFF
CDR3 DNA: TGCGCCAGCAGCTTGGCGGCGGCATACAATGAGCAGTTCTTC

CDR3 length: 12
J gene: TRBJ1-5
V gene: TRBV5-4
clone size: .
D gene: .
CDR3 protein: CASSRRKQPQHF
CDR3 DNA: TGTGCCAGCAGTAGGCGGAAACAGCCCCAGCATTTT

CDR3 length: 16
J gene: TRBJ2-6
V gene: TRBV7-9
clone size: large
D gene: .
CDR3 protein: CASSSFPTSGANVLTF
CDR3 DNA: TGTGCCAGCAGCTCTTTTCCTACCTCTGGGGCCAACGTCCTGACTTTC

CDR3 length: 15
J gene: TRBJ1-1
V gene: TRBV4-2
clone size: .
D gene: TRBD1
CDR3 protein: CASSQDLGRGTEAFF
CDR3 DNA: TGTGCCAGCAGCCAAGATCTCGGCAGGGGGACTGAAGCTTTCTTT

CDR3 length: 12
J gene: TRBJ1-1
V gene: TRBV5-4
clone size: large
D gene: .
CDR3 protein: CASSLGRQVAFF
CDR3 DNA: TGTGCCAGCAGCTTGGGACGGCAAGTTGCTTTCTTT

CDR3 length: 14
J gene: TRBJ2-7
V gene: TRBV20-1
clone size: large
D gene: TRBD1
CDR3 protein: CSAEDRGGSYEQYF
CDR3 DNA: TGCAGTGCTGAAGACAGGGGGGGATCCTACGAGCAGTACTTC

CDR3 length: 15
J gene: TRBJ1-4
V gene: TRBV5-4
clone size: few
D gene: .
CDR3 protein: CASSPVGTANEKLFF
CDR3 DNA: TGTGCCAGCAGCCCGGTGGGGACGGCTAATGAAAAACTGTTTTTT

CDR3 length: 14
J gene: TRBJ1-6
V gene: TRBV13
clone size: large
D gene: .
CDR3 protein: CASTMTGGNSPLHF
CDR3 DNA: TGTGCCAGCACCATGACTGGGGGTAATTCACCCCTCCACTTT

CDR3 length: 12
J gene: TRBJ1-5
V gene: TRBV10-2
clone size: large
D gene: .
CDR3 protein: CASSTEYQPQHF
CDR3 DNA: TGCGCCAGCAGTACCGAGTATCAGCCCCAGCATTTT

CDR3 length: 15
J gene: TRBJ2-2
V gene: TRBV19
clone size: .
D gene: TRBD1
CDR3 protein: CASRRGQGSTWELFF
CDR3 DNA: TGTGCCAGTAGGAGGGGACAGGGCTCCACCTGGGAGCTGTTTTTT

CDR3 length: 13
J gene: TRBJ1-5
V gene: TRBV28
clone size: .
D gene: .
CDR3 protein: CASRPRGDQPQHF
CDR3 DNA: TGTGCCAGCAGGCCCCGGGGGGATCAGCCCCAGCATTTT

CDR3 length: 12
J gene: TRBJ2-3
V gene: TRBV11-2
clone size: medium-sized
D gene: .
CDR3 protein: CASTPSLDTQYF
CDR3 DNA: TGTGCCAGCACCCCATCCCTAGATACGCAGTATTTT

CDR3 length: 15
J gene: TRBJ1-4
V gene: TRBV27
clone size: few
D gene: .
CDR3 protein: CASSVNREYNEKLFF
CDR3 DNA: TGTGCCAGCAGCGTAAACAGGGAGTATAATGAAAAACTGTTTTTT